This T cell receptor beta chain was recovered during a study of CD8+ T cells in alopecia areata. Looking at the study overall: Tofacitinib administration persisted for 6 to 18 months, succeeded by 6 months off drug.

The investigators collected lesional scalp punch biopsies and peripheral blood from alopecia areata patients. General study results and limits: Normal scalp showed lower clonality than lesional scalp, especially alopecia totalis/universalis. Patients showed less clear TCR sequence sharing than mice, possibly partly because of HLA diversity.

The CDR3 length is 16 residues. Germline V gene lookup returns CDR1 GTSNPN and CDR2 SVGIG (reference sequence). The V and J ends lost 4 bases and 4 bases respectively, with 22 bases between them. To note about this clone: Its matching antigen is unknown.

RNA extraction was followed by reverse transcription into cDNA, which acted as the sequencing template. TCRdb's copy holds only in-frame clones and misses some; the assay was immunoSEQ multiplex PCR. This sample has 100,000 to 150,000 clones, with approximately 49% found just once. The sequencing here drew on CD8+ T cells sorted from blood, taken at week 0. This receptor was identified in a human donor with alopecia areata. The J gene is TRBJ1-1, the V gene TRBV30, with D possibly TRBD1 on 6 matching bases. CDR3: CAWTTINGGWGTEAFF. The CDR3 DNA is TGTGCCTGGACTACAATAAACGGGGGCTGGGGCACTGAAGCTTTCTTT. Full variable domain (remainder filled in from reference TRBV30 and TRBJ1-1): SQTIHQWPATLVQPVGSPLSLECTVEGTSNPNLYWYRQAAGRGLQLLFYSVGIGQISSEVPQNLSASRPQDRQFILSSKKLLLSDSGFYLCAWTTINGGWGTEAFFGQGTRLTVV.